This passage covers 27 T cell receptor beta chains from one sample sequenced in a study of blood T cell repertoires in COVID-19. TCRdb's copy holds only in-frame clones and misses some; the assay was immunoSEQ multiplex PCR. The table includes roughly 40,000 clones, about 80% detected once. Sequenced input: peripheral blood. Receptor source: a man aged 70 or older with acute or convalescent COVID-19.

The chain couples TRBV19 to TRBJ1-4, with TRBD1 identical over 8 bases. CDR1 and CDR2 (germline): LNHDA, SQIVND (reference sequence). This CDR3 spans 18 amino acids. With 4 bases clipped from V and 8 bases from J, the junction kept 18 bases outside the gene matches. The CDR3 sequence is CASSSHLDHRGLREKLFF. The CDR3 region has the DNA TGTGCCAGTAGTAGCCATCTGGATCACAGGGGGTTAAGGGAAAAACTGTTTTTT.

The CDR3: CASSRQNYGYTF. The CDR3 DNA reads TGTGCCAGCAGCCGACAGAACTATGGCTACACCTTC. The chain is built from TRBV3-1 (or the pseudogene TRBV3-2) and TRBJ1-2; weak D call: TRBD1 (5 bases). V was pared by 4 bases and J by 2 bases, with 5 bases between. Per germline, CDR1 LGHDT and CDR2 YNNKEL (reference sequence). This CDR3 has 12 amino acids.

The V call is TRBV7-3, the J call TRBJ2-1; tentative D call: TRBD2 (6 bases). CDR1 is SGHTA and CDR2 is FQGTGA in the germline V gene. CDR3 length equals 13 residues. V gave up 4 bases and J gave up 4 bases, with 8 bases separating them. The CDR3 coding sequence is TGTGCCAGCAGCTCGGGACTTTACAATGAGCAGTTCTTC. It yields the protein CASSSGLYNEQFF.

The CDR3 protein is CASSPETGWAFF. Written as DNA, the CDR3 is TGTGCCAGCTCACCCGAGACAGGGTGGGCTTTCTTT. This chain joins TRBV18 and TRBJ1-1; 7 bases agree with TRBD1. Germline CDR1 reads KGHSH; CDR2 reads LQKENI. The V and J ends lost 3 bases and 11 bases, in that order; junction bases with no gene match: 6. The CDR3 consists of 12 residues. The whole variable domain, filled in from reference TRBV18 and TRBJ1-1, reads NAGVMQNPRHLVRRRGQEARLRCSPMKGHSHVYWYRQLPEEGLKFMVYLQKENIIDESGMPKERFSAEFPKEGPSILRIQQVVRGDSAAYFCASSPETGWAFFGQGTRLTVV.

The chain is built from TRBV6-2 or TRBV6-3 and TRBJ2-7; D perhaps matches TRBD2 (5 bases). The length of the CDR3 is 15 residues. The germline V gene encodes CDR1 MNHEY and CDR2 SVGEGT. The germline V and J ends were trimmed by 7 bases and 2 bases, with 18 bases remaining between them. DNA for the CDR3: TGTGCCAGCACCCCCGGTGGACTGAGTACCTACGAGCAGTACTTC. Translated, it gives CASTPGGLSTYEQYF.

This rearrangement joins TRBV19 to TRBJ2-1; D is unclear. The germline CDR1 and CDR2 sequences are LNHDA and SQIVND (reference sequence). The CDR3 contains 15 residues. V lost 2 bases, J lost 9 bases, and 17 bases lay in between. Here the CDR3 reads CASSIISARVPEQFF. The CDR3 nucleotides are TGTGCCAGTAGTATAATCTCGGCTAGAGTTCCTGAGCAGTTCTTC.

The CDR3 loop reads CASCRDTYSGNTIYF. The CDR3, as DNA: TGTGCCAGCTGCCGGGACACTTACTCTGGAAACACCATATATTTT. The chain joins TRBV18 to TRBJ1-3; possibly TRBD1 for D (6 bases). CDR3 length equals 15 residues. Trimming cost V 7 bases and J 0 bases, with 13 bases left between them. The germline CDR1 and CDR2 sequences are KGHSH and LQKENI.

CDR3 protein: CASSRPLSGGPISNEQFF. CDR3 coding DNA: TGTGCCAGCAGCCGCCCACTTAGCGGGGGCCCGATCTCCAATGAGCAGTTCTTC. The chain employs TRBV4-2 and TRBJ2-1; 9 positions match TRBD2. Germline loops: CDR1 LGHNA, CDR2 YNFKEQ. V shed 4 bases and J 6 bases; nucleotides not matched to a gene: 16. This CDR3 has 18 residues.

This CDR3 is CASSTGQGIGSPLHF. The CDR3 nucleotides are TGTGCCAGTAGTACAGGACAGGGGATCGGGTCACCCCTCCACTTT. The chain employs TRBV19 and TRBJ1-6; 9 nucleotides line up with TRBD1. Germline CDR1 reads LNHDA; CDR2 reads SQIVND (reference sequence). V dropped 4 bases and J dropped 10; count of bases not matched to a gene: 8. The length of the CDR3 is 15 residues.

The chain recombines TRBV29-1 with TRBJ2-2; weak D call: TRBD1 (5 bases). V was clipped by 7 bases and J by 0 bases, with 9 bases between them. The CDR3 runs to 13 residues. Germline CDR1 and CDR2: SQVTM and ANQGSEA. The CDR3 DNA reads as TGCAGCGCTGGGGCGTCGAACACCGGGGAGCTGTTTTTT. This gives the protein CSAGASNTGELFF.

This chain links TRBV7-6 with TRBJ1-6, with D perhaps matching TRBD1 (5 bases). CDR1 and CDR2 from the germline V gene are SGHVS and FNYEAQ. V was trimmed by 5 bases and J by 7 bases, leaving 9 bases between them. The CDR3 runs 13 residues. For the CDR3, the DNA is TGTGCCAGCAGCCAAGGGGCGAATTCACCCCTCCACTTT. Translation: CASSQGANSPLHF.

This chain uses TRBV7-2 with TRBJ2-5; TRBD1 agrees at 7 bases. This CDR3 is built from 19 residues. V trimming: 1 base; J trimming: 4 bases; junction bases outside the gene matches: 18. The germline gives CDR1 SGHTA, CDR2 FQGNSA. The CDR3: CASSLEPDRFAAGRETQYF. Written as DNA, the CDR3 is TGTGCCAGCAGCTTAGAGCCGGACAGGTTTGCGGCAGGCCGAGAGACCCAGTACTTC. Full variable domain (remainder filled in from reference TRBV7-2 and TRBJ2-5): GAGVSQSPSNKVTEKGKDVELRCDPISGHTALYWYRQSLGQGLEFLIYFQGNSAPDKSGLPSDRFSAERTGGSVSTLTIQRTQQEDSAVYLCASSLEPDRFAAGRETQYFGPGTRLLVL.

This chain joins TRBV28 and TRBJ1-5, with a possible D match to TRBD1 (5 bases). CDR1 is MDHEN, CDR2 SYDVKM, per germline. V dropped 7 bases and J dropped 8 bases, with 21 bases sitting between them. The CDR3 is 15 amino acids. The CDR3 bases are TGTGCCAGCATACCTGGGGGGGGAAGAGTCAAGCCCCAGCATTTT. Translation gives CASIPGGGRVKPQHF. Based on the CDR3 plus reference TRBV28 and TRBJ1-5, the full variable domain is DVKVTQSSRYLVKRTGEKVFLECVQDMDHENMFWYRQDPGLGLRLIYFSYDVKMKEKGDIPEGYSVSREKKERFSLILESASTNQTSMYLCASIPGGGRVKPQHFGDGTRLSIL.

This clone was seen a few times. The V and J genes are TRBV2 and TRBJ1-2; weak D call: TRBD1 (5 bases). The V end was cut by 8 bases, the J end by 6 bases, with 13 bases between. CDR1 is SNHLY and CDR2 is FYNNEI in the germline V gene. This CDR3 region has 12 residues. The CDR3 bases are TGTGCCAGCGGGGCTCTGGGCCATGGCTACACCTTC. This codes for CASGALGHGYTF.

V and J are TRBV5-1 and TRBJ2-1; D not certain. The ends were cut back, 4 bases at V and 0 bases at J, with 17 bases in the middle. Germline CDR1 and CDR2: SGHRS and YFSETQ. The CDR3 is 17 amino acids. The CDR3 region has the DNA TGCGCCAGCAGCCCTGAGGCAGCAGCGAGCTCCTACAATGAGCAGTTCTTC. Its translation is CASSPEAAASSYNEQFF. Drawing the rest from reference TRBV5-1 and TRBJ2-1, the complete variable domain is KAGVTQTPRYLIKTRGQQVTLSCSPISGHRSVSWYQQTPGQGLQFLFEYFSETQRNKGNFPGRFSGRQFSNSRSEMNVSTLELGDSALYLCASSPEAAASSYNEQFFGPGTRLTVL.

The chain has TRBV29-1 and TRBJ1-2; no clear D gene. Germline V lookup: CDR1 SQVTM, CDR2 ANQGSEA. The CDR3 spans 13 residues. Trimming removed 5 bases from V and 2 bases from J, with 12 bases in between. DNA of the CDR3: TGCAGCGTTATGGTGGGAGCCAACTATGGCTACACCTTC. Translating gives CSVMVGANYGYTF.

In its sample, this clone was seen a few times. This CDR3 reads CASSRGQGRRGDEQYF. Written as DNA, the CDR3 is TGTGCCAGTAGCCGAGGACAGGGAAGGCGAGGGGACGAGCAGTACTTC. The chain employs TRBV19 and TRBJ2-7, with TRBD1 matching 8 bases. This CDR3 contains 16 residues. V shed 6 bases and J 5 bases; nucleotides not matched to a gene: 15. Germline values: CDR1 LNHDA, CDR2 SQIVND (reference sequence).

This clone was found a few times. The chain employs TRBV5-1 and TRBJ1-2; TRBD1 agrees at 10 bases. The CDR3 length is 13 residues. V trimming: 4 bases; J trimming: 6 bases; junction bases outside the gene matches: 3. Germline V gives CDR1 SGHRS, CDR2 YFSETQ. CDR3 sequence reads: CASSAGQGNGYTF. CDR3 sequence (DNA): TGCGCCAGCAGCGCGGGACAGGGGAATGGCTACACCTTC. Together with reference TRBV5-1 and TRBJ1-2, the CDR3 gives the full variable domain: KAGVTQTPRYLIKTRGQQVTLSCSPISGHRSVSWYQQTPGQGLQFLFEYFSETQRNKGNFPGRFSGRQFSNSRSEMNVSTLELGDSALYLCASSAGQGNGYTFGSGTRLTVV.

The V gene is TRBV19, the J gene TRBJ1-2, with TRBD1 identical over 7 bases. The CDR3 spans 12 residues. CDR1 is LNHDA and CDR2 is SQIVND in the germline V gene (reference sequence). Trimming took 9 bases from V and 2 from J; bases not matched to a gene: 3. CDR3 region: CASNRGNYGYTF. CDR3 bases: TGTGCCAGCAACAGGGGCAACTATGGCTACACCTTC.

The rearrangement uses TRBV3-1 (or the pseudogene TRBV3-2) and TRBJ1-4; 10 positions match TRBD1. V dropped 7 bases and J dropped 6; count of bases not matched to a gene: 5. From germline, CDR1 is LGHDT and CDR2 YNNKEL (reference sequence). This CDR3 comprises 14 residues. The CDR3 here is CASKSGTGDEKLFF. DNA of the CDR3: TGTGCCAGCAAGTCCGGGACAGGGGATGAAAAACTGTTTTTT.

The chain couples TRBV2 to TRBJ2-1; D unclear. V lost 0 bases, J lost 0 bases, and 6 bases lay in between. Germline V gene lookup returns CDR1 SNHLY and CDR2 FYNNEI. The CDR3 covers 15 residues. The CDR3 reads CASSEARSSYNEQFF. CDR3 sequence (DNA): TGTGCCAGCAGTGAAGCTAGGAGCTCCTACAATGAGCAGTTCTTC.

This chain connects TRBV29-1 to TRBJ2-1; 10 bases align to TRBD1. The CDR3 is 12 residues long. Germline CDR1 and CDR2: SQVTM and ANQGSEA. The CDR3 sequence is CIAGQGGPEQFF. The CDR3 coding sequence is TGCATCGCAGGACAGGGGGGTCCTGAGCAGTTCTTC.

By share of the sample, this clone is medium-sized. V and J are TRBV25-1 and TRBJ2-1; D gene unclear. Germline V CDR1 and CDR2: MGHDK, SYGVNS. V dropped 3 bases and J dropped 8 bases, with 11 bases sitting between them. This CDR3 region has 13 residues. The CDR3 DNA reads as TGTGCCAGCAGTGATCTCATTAGAGATGAGCAGTTCTTC. Amino acid sequence: CASSDLIRDEQFF.

CDR3 residues: CASSLYGTGGWETQYF. CDR3 sequence (DNA): TGTGCCAGCAGTTTATATGGGACAGGGGGCTGGGAGACCCAGTACTTC. The genes are TRBV27 and TRBJ2-5, with TRBD1 identical over 12 bases. Germline trimming cut 1 base from V and 5 bases from J; bases unmatched to any gene: 5. The CDR3 runs to 16 residues. CDR1 and CDR2 (germline): MNHEY, SMNVEV (reference sequence).

The rearrangement joins TRBV5-6 to TRBJ1-1; a possible D gene is TRBD1 (5 bases). The V end lost 2 bases, the J end lost 1 base, and 9 bases lay between the germline ends. Germline CDR1 SGHDT, CDR2 YYEEEE. This CDR3 region has 14 residues. The DNA for the CDR3 is TGTGCCAGCAGCTTCAGAAGGGGGAACACTGAAGCTTTCTTT. This translates into CASSFRRGNTEAFF.

This rearrangement joins TRBV6-5 to TRBJ1-5; D remains ambiguous. The germline V and J ends were trimmed by 7 bases and 4 bases, with 8 bases remaining between them. CDR1 MNHEY and CDR2 SVGAGI come from the germline V gene. The CDR3 covers 12 residues. Here the CDR3 DNA reads TGTGCCAGCAAAGACAAGAATCAGCCCCAGCATTTT. Its protein is CASKDKNQPQHF.

This chain connects TRBV9 to TRBJ2-3, with D possibly matching TRBD2 (5 bases). CDR3 length: 16 residues. From germline, CDR1 is SGDLS and CDR2 YYNGEE. Trimming left V 0 bases short and J 4 bases short, with 15 bases between. The CDR3 nucleotides are TGTGCCAGCAGCGTAGCGGCGGGTACTGGATCAGATACGCAGTATTTT. This encodes CASSVAAGTGSDTQYF.